The 26 T cell receptor beta chains reported below all come from one sample, sequenced in a study of shared clonotypes between healthy human individuals (dated by TCRdb to the early 2020s). Library construction relied on the immunoSEQ multiplex PCR assay. The immuneACCESS repertoire file appears here via TCRdb, limited to in-frame rearrangements. These files lack a portion of the clones; in checked studies, under half of the deficit traces to unresolved V genes, and the cause of the others is not known. This sample comprises about 2 million clones, over 85% of them detected only once. The ten most abundant clones make up around 1.1% of the sample. For the CD8 naive samples, CD45RO-negative cells were positively selected for CCR7, yielding a CD45RA+CCR7+ population from which TemRA cells were excluded. Material: naive CD8+ T cells sorted from blood. The cell subset or site label here, explained by the study, means: CD45RA+CCR7+. These TCRs come from a man aged 18 to 35 in good health.

The chain couples TRBV5-1 to TRBJ1-2, with 9 bases fitting TRBD1. The trim removed 4 bases at V and 0 bases at J, leaving 7 bases unmatched. Germline lookup yields CDR1 SGHRS and CDR2 YFSETQ. The CDR3 loop spans 16 amino acids. This chain's CDR3 is CASSPGQGPPNYGYTF. The CDR3 coding sequence is TGCGCCAGCAGCCCGGGACAGGGACCACCTAACTATGGCTACACCTTC.

The V gene is TRBV30, the J gene TRBJ2-7; maybe TRBD2 (5 bases). Germline loops: CDR1 GTSNPN, CDR2 SVGIG (reference sequence). The CDR3 is made up of 14 amino acids. V lost 2 bases and J 3 bases, leaving 14 bases between the germline ends. The CDR3 loop is CAWSLIGLNYEQYF. The CDR3, as DNA: TGTGCCTGGAGTCTAATCGGACTGAACTACGAGCAGTACTTC.

This sequence joins TRBV6-6 and TRBJ1-2, with D unresolved. Germline V gives CDR1 MNHNY, CDR2 SVGAGI (reference sequence). The length of the CDR3 is 16 residues. V dropped 1 base and J dropped 0 bases, with 12 bases sitting between them. CDR3 DNA sequence: TGTGCCAGCAGTTACTTGACCGAGGGAACTAACTATGGCTACACCTTC. Translation gives CASSYLTEGTNYGYTF.

As for this clone: This CDR3 is also generated by other DNA sequences in the sample. The J gene is TRBJ2-7, the V gene TRBV4-1; possible D gene TRBD1, 6 bases. The V gene lost 1 base and the J gene lost 0 bases, with 10 bases spanning the gap. This CDR3 has 15 amino acids. Germline V lookup: CDR1 MGHRA, CDR2 YSYEKL. This chain's CDR3 is CASSQVQGSSYEQYF. The CDR3 bases are TGCGCCAGCAGCCAAGTACAGGGTAGCTCCTACGAGCAGTACTTC.

The rearrangement links TRBV27 to TRBJ2-1; perhaps TRBD2 as D (6 bases). This CDR3 is 14 amino acids long. The germline gives CDR1 MNHEY, CDR2 SMNVEV (reference sequence). With 4 bases removed from V and 2 bases from J, the gap between germline ends came to 9 bases. The DNA for the CDR3 is TGTGCCAGCAGTTGGGGGGAAACCTACAATGAGCAGTTCTTC. It yields the protein CASSWGETYNEQFF.

In the case of this clone: Other DNA sequences in this sample translate to the same CDR3. This chain's CDR3 is CASSPPGGPYEQYF. CDR3 DNA: TGTGCCAGCTCACCACCGGGGGGTCCCTACGAGCAGTACTTC. This chain uses TRBV18 with TRBJ2-7; D might be TRBD2 (6 bases). Trimming took off 0 bases at V and 2 bases at J, with 8 bases between the two ends. CDR1 KGHSH and CDR2 LQKENI come from the germline V gene. The CDR3 has 14 residues.

The V call is TRBV9, the J call TRBJ2-7; a possible D gene is TRBD2 (6 bases). V dropped 1 base and J dropped 3 bases, with 8 bases sitting between them. Germline assignment: CDR1 SGDLS and CDR2 YYNGEE. The CDR3 spans 13 residues. CDR3: CASSVMGGYEQYF. DNA of the CDR3: TGTGCCAGCAGCGTAATGGGGGGCTACGAGCAGTACTTC.

The V and J genes are TRBV4-1 and TRBJ2-7, with 7 bases aligning to TRBD2. The V segment lost 0 bases and the J segment 1 base; nucleotides outside the gene matches: 9. Germline V gene sequence: CDR1 MGHRA, CDR2 YSYEKL. The CDR3 length is 17 residues. Here the CDR3 reads CASSQDRTSLGSYEQYF. The CDR3 nucleotides are TGCGCCAGCAGCCAAGACCGGACTAGTCTCGGGTCCTACGAGCAGTACTTC.

CDR3 sequence: CASSEGWGTGGYTF. The CDR3 DNA is TGTGCCAGCAGTGAAGGGTGGGGGACGGGAGGCTACACCTTC. The chain is built from TRBV25-1 and TRBJ1-2; tentatively, D is TRBD1 (5 bases). CDR3 length: 14 residues. Germline CDR1 and CDR2: MGHDK and SYGVNS. The germline V and J ends were trimmed by 2 bases and 8 bases, with 15 bases remaining between them.

The chain couples TRBV9 to TRBJ1-3; maybe TRBD1 (5 bases). V shed 4 bases and J shed 0 bases, with 23 bases lying between them. This CDR3 spans 19 amino acids. Germline values: CDR1 SGDLS, CDR2 YYNGEE. DNA for the CDR3: TGTGCCAGCAGCACTTCGACCGGGACGGCTGGAGGCTCTGGAAACACCATATATTTT. Residues: CASSTSTGTAGGSGNTIYF.

V and J are TRBV10-3 and TRBJ2-5; D is possibly TRBD2 (6 bases). V dropped 4 bases and J dropped 3 bases, with 15 bases sitting between them. Germline loops: CDR1 ENHRY, CDR2 SYGVKD. The CDR3 loop spans 15 amino acids. CDR3 bases: TGTGCCATCAGTGGTAACCCGGAGGGTGAAGAGACCCAGTACTTC. This sequence encodes CAISGNPEGEETQYF.

The chain employs TRBV27 and TRBJ2-3; the D is unclear. CDR3 length: 13 amino acids. Trimming removed 3 bases at V and 2 bases at J, with 6 bases between. Looked up from germline, CDR1 is MNHEY and CDR2 is SMNVEV (reference sequence). The CDR3 region is CASSFLNTDTQYF. The CDR3 nucleotides read TGTGCCAGCAGTTTTCTCAACACAGATACGCAGTATTTT.

The chain combines TRBV11-2 with TRBJ2-7, with a tentative D call TRBD1 (6 bases). The CDR3 contains 17 residues. Trimming pared 8 bases from V and 1 base from J, leaving 24 bases between. The germline V gene has CDR1 SGHAT and CDR2 FQNNGV. CDR3 in DNA: TGTGCCAGCTCCTCGAAACCAGGGGACCCCCTATCCTACGAGCAGTACTTC. This codes for CASSSKPGDPLSYEQYF.

The rearrangement uses TRBV6-1 and TRBJ2-5; 8 bases map to TRBD1. CDR1 is MNHNS, CDR2 SASEGT, per germline. Trimming removed 1 base from V and 5 bases from J; junction bases left unmatched: 12. CDR3 length equals 17 residues. CDR3 protein: CASSEGPGTGPPETQYF. The CDR3 coding sequence is TGTGCCAGCAGTGAAGGACCTGGGACAGGTCCACCTGAGACCCAGTACTTC.

The J gene is TRBJ2-7, the V gene TRBV19, with TRBD1 matching over 11 bases. The V gene's germline CDR1 is LNHDA and CDR2 SQIVND (reference sequence). J gave up 3 bases and V 9 bases, and 4 bases lay outside the gene matches. CDR3 length: 13 amino acids. The CDR3 nucleotides are TGTGCCAGCGCCGGGACAGGGGGCTACGAGCAGTACTTC. It translates to CASAGTGGYEQYF.

The chain employs TRBV5-4 and TRBJ2-2; TRBD2 aligns across 11 bases. Trimming at V came to 1 base and at J to 4 bases, leaving 6 bases not matched to a gene. Germline CDR1 is SGHNT and CDR2 is YYREEE (reference sequence). CDR3 length: 17 amino acids. The CDR3 loop is CASSLRGLAGFTGELFF. CDR3 DNA sequence: TGTGCCAGCAGCTTGAGAGGACTAGCGGGCTTCACCGGGGAGCTGTTTTTT.

This rearrangement joins TRBV27 to TRBJ2-7; the D call may be TRBD1 or TRBD2 (5 bases each). In germline, CDR1 is MNHEY, CDR2 SMNVEV (reference sequence). The CDR3 contains 15 residues. The V end was cut by 5 bases, the J end by 5 bases, with 19 bases between. DNA for the CDR3: TGTGCCAGCAGTCTTTGGGGCAGGCCGGGAAACGAGCAGTACTTC. It yields the protein CASSLWGRPGNEQYF.

This clone occurred once. V usage is TRBV19 and J usage is TRBJ2-7; 7 nucleotides match TRBD1. CDR3 length: 15 amino acids. Germline V gene lookup returns CDR1 LNHDA and CDR2 SQIVND (reference sequence). V lost 1 base to trimming and J lost 1 base; unmatched junction nucleotides: 4. The CDR3: CASSIATGTSYEQYF. The CDR3 nucleotides are TGTGCCAGTAGTATAGCGACAGGGACATCCTACGAGCAGTACTTC.

The chain carries TRBV18 and TRBJ2-7; TRBD1 is a possible D gene (6 bases). The CDR3 runs 15 residues. Germline assignment: CDR1 KGHSH and CDR2 LQKENI. The ends were cut back, 5 bases at V and 1 base at J, with 15 bases in the middle. CDR3 coding DNA: TGTGCCAGCTCAGATCTCCGGGACACTTCCTACGAGCAGTACTTC. It encodes CASSDLRDTSYEQYF.

The V gene is TRBV4-3, the J gene TRBJ2-2, with a weak D call TRBD2 (5 bases). CDR1 is LGHNA and CDR2 is YSLEER in the germline V gene. This CDR3 has 16 amino acids. The V end was cut by 0 bases, the J end by 7 bases, with 15 bases between. The CDR3 bases are TGCGCCAGCAGCCAAGACAGCGGCCCCTTGGGCGGGGAGCTGTTTTTT. Amino acid sequence: CASSQDSGPLGGELFF.

This sequence joins TRBV4-1 and TRBJ1-6; perhaps TRBD1 as D (5 bases). This CDR3 is 14 amino acids long. From germline, CDR1 is MGHRA and CDR2 YSYEKL. V dropped 0 bases and J dropped 14 bases, with 14 bases sitting between them. CDR3 in amino acids: CASSQEGWGGTLHF. Written as DNA, the CDR3 is TGCGCCAGCAGCCAAGAGGGATGGGGCGGGACCCTCCACTTT.

DNA of the CDR3: TGTGCCAGCAGTGAGAAGCGGGAGATCCATTTAATACTACCAGATACGCAGTATTTT. Translation gives CASSEKREIHLILPDTQYF. The chain links TRBV2 to TRBJ2-3, with TRBD2 matching 8 bases. Losses at the gene ends were 3 bases for V and 4 bases for J; bases not matched to a gene: 18. The germline CDR1 and CDR2 sequences are SNHLY and FYNNEI. The CDR3 consists of 19 residues. Using reference TRBV2 and TRBJ2-3 for the parts outside the CDR3, the full variable domain is EPEVTQTPSHQVTQMGQEVILRCVPISNHLYFYWYRQILGQKVEFLVSFYNNEISEKSEIFDDQFSVERPDGSNFTLKIRSTKLEDSAMYFCASSEKREIHLILPDTQYFGPGTRLTVL.

J is TRBJ2-7 and V is TRBV28; TRBD1 or TRBD2 may be the D gene (5 bases each). This CDR3 spans 15 amino acids. Germline V gives CDR1 MDHEN, CDR2 SYDVKM. Trimming removed 6 bases at V and 0 bases at J, with 15 bases between. The CDR3 is CASSHRGVSSYEQYF. The CDR3 region has the DNA TGTGCCAGCAGCCACCGAGGGGTTAGCTCCTACGAGCAGTACTTC.

The chain recombines TRBV2 with TRBJ1-2, with 11 bases lining up with TRBD1. The ends lost 5 bases at V and 7 bases at J; junction bases unmatched: 6. Germline assignment: CDR1 SNHLY and CDR2 FYNNEI. The length of the CDR3 is 14 residues. The CDR3 sequence: CASSLGQGAAGYTF. The CDR3 DNA reads TGTGCCAGCAGTCTCGGACAGGGGGCGGCTGGCTACACCTTC.

The chain combines TRBV11-2 with TRBJ1-1, with TRBD1 as a possible D gene (5 bases). CDR3 length: 17 amino acids. The germline gives CDR1 SGHAT, CDR2 FQNNGV. With 4 bases removed from V and 0 bases from J, the gap between germline ends came to 18 bases. CDR3 in amino acids: CASSSGTWGFMNTEAFF. In nucleotides, the CDR3 is TGTGCCAGCAGCTCTGGAACCTGGGGGTTCATGAACACTGAAGCTTTCTTT. The full variable domain, its missing parts supplied by reference TRBV11-2 and TRBJ1-1, is EAGVAQSPRYKIIEKRQSVAFWCNPISGHATLYWYQQILGQGPKLLIQFQNNGVVDDSQLPKDRFSAERLKGVDSTLKIQPAKLEDSAVYLCASSSGTWGFMNTEAFFGQGTRLTVV.

The genes are TRBV2 and TRBJ2-7; D is ambiguous. V was pared by 4 bases and J by 3 bases, with 10 bases between. The germline V gene encodes CDR1 SNHLY and CDR2 FYNNEI. This CDR3 is 13 amino acids long. The CDR3 DNA reads TGTGCCAGCAGTGTGGCAGAGTTCTACGAGCAGTACTTC. As protein: CASSVAEFYEQYF.